A selection of T cell receptor beta chains follows, all from one sample in a study of T-cell reconstitution after alpha-beta-depleted transplantation in children. TCRdb ran MiXCR on the PCR reads and lists one entry per CDR3 protein. The sample contains about 110,000 distinct CDR3 sequences, about 23% of which appear only once. The specimen comprised PBMCs, mostly from graft donor cells, sampled 180 days after TCRalphabeta/CD19-depleted stem cell transplant. These receptors came from a male patient aged 2-9 years who had a stem cell transplant for chronic granulomatous disease, so the T cells may come from the graft donor. CDR3s include the opening cysteine and the closing phenylalanine or tryptophan. The order of the fields is clone size, J gene, V gene, D gene, CDR3 protein, CDR3 DNA. D genes are given only for firm matches. Some rows have no size entry. The others give once, few or many, or a class for an expanded clone.

>.|TRBJ2-3|TRBV20-1|.
CSARDLLLSGSSQYF
TGCAGTGCTAGAGACCTTCTATTAAGCGGGTCGTCGCAGTATTTT
>.|TRBJ1-5|TRBV7-9|.
CASGQGVGQPQHF
TGTGCCAGCGGGCAGGGAGTAGGGCAGCCCCAGCATTTT
>many|TRBJ1-1|TRBV20-1|.
CSARPGPNTEAFF
TGCAGTGCTAGGCCCGGGCCTAACACTGAAGCTTTCTTT
>few|TRBJ2-7|TRBV20-1|.
CSARGSGGELSGYEQYF
TGCAGTGCTAGGGGTTCGGGGGGCGAACTTTCGGGGTACGAGCAGTACTTC
>many|TRBJ2-1|TRBV20-1|TRBD2
CSARDVLAGDEQFF
TGCAGTGCTAGAGATGTACTAGCGGGAGATGAGCAGTTCTTC
>many|TRBJ2-7|TRBV20-1|.
CSASGQLNYEQYF
TGCAGTGCTAGCGGACAGCTTAACTACGAGCAGTACTTC
>many|TRBJ2-1|TRBV20-1|.
CSARVALRQNNEQFF
TGCAGTGCTAGAGTTGCGCTACGACAAAACAATGAGCAGTTCTTC
>many|TRBJ2-5|TRBV29-1|.
CSVESAQETQYF
TGCAGCGTTGAGTCAGCTCAGGAGACCCAGTACTTC
>many|TRBJ1-4|TRBV7-9|.
CASSFFPMRYEKLFF
TGTGCCAGCAGCTTTTTTCCGATGCGGTATGAAAAACTGTTTTTT
>.|TRBJ2-2|TRBV7-2|.
CASSLGREHGELFF
TGTGCCAGCAGCTTAGGCAGGGAGCACGGGGAGCTGTTTTTT
>few|TRBJ2-3|TRBV15|.
CATSRDQGFPDTQYF
TGTGCCACCAGCAGAGATCAGGGTTTTCCAGATACGCAGTATTTT
>.|TRBJ2-7|TRBV10-3|.
CAISERASGRAYEQYF
TGTGCCATCAGTGAGAGGGCCTCCGGCAGGGCCTACGAGCAGTACTTC
>many|TRBJ2-7|TRBV28|.
CASSLRYEQYF
TGTGCCAGCAGCTTACGGTACGAGCAGTACTTC
>.|TRBJ1-2|TRBV20-1|.
CSAPRGANYGYTF
TGCAGTGCTCCCCGGGGAGCTAACTATGGCTACACCTTC
>.|TRBJ1-2|TRBV6-1|.
CASNTGRGINYGYTF
TGTGCCAGCAACACCGGCAGGGGAATAAACTATGGCTACACCTTC
>many|TRBJ1-5|TRBV12-3/TRBV12-4|.
CASSLGTRGQPQHF
TGTGCCAGCAGTTTAGGGACACGGGGGCAGCCCCAGCATTTT
>many|TRBJ2-3|TRBV7-2|.
CASSFLLTVTYTDTQYF
TGTGCCAGCAGCTTCCTCTTAACCGTTACTTACACAGATACGCAGTATTTT
>few|TRBJ2-7|TRBV28|TRBD1
CASYHHRGRGSYEQYF
TGTGCCAGCTACCACCACAGGGGGCGGGGGTCCTACGAGCAGTACTTC
>.|TRBJ1-5|TRBV12-3/TRBV12-4|.
CASGHSSNQPQHF
TGTGCCAGCGGCCACAGTAGCAATCAGCCCCAGCATTTT
>few|TRBJ2-5|TRBV20-1|TRBD1
CSAPFRGRETQYF
TGCAGTGCCCCGTTCAGGGGGAGAGAGACCCAGTACTTC
>.|TRBJ2-5|TRBV18|.
CASSPPYGETQYF
TGTGCCAGCTCACCACCATACGGGGAGACCCAGTACTTC
>once|TRBJ2-1|TRBV7-2|TRBD2
CASSSEAGGHSYNEQFF
TGTGCCAGCAGCTCCGAAGCGGGGGGGCACTCCTACAATGAGCAGTTCTTC
>few|TRBJ2-7|TRBV28|TRBD1
CASSTGGRNEQYF
TGTGCCAGCAGTACAGGGGGCAGAAACGAGCAGTACTTC
>.|TRBJ2-4|TRBV4-3|TRBD2
CASSQGAGARGKNIQYF
TGCGCCAGCAGCCAAGGAGCGGGGGCGCGGGGCAAAAACATTCAGTACTTC
>.|TRBJ2-2|TRBV20-1|TRBD2
CSASVAGGNTGELFF
TGCAGTGCTAGTGTAGCGGGGGGGAACACCGGGGAGCTGTTTTTT
>few|TRBJ1-1|TRBV5-5|.
CASSLVPANTEAFF
TGTGCCAGCAGCTTGGTTCCGGCGAACACTGAAGCTTTCTTT
>few|TRBJ2-1|TRBV12-3/TRBV12-4|.
CASSLGTGIYNEQFF
TGTGCCAGCAGTTTAGGGACCGGCATCTACAATGAGCAGTTCTTC
>.|TRBJ1-2|TRBV7-8|.
CASSSIGRINYGYTF
TGTGCCAGCAGCTCTATAGGGAGGATCAACTATGGCTACACCTTC
>.|TRBJ2-7|TRBV5-5|TRBD2
CASSFVSGTRYEQYF
TGTGCCAGCAGCTTCGTGAGCGGGACCCGCTACGAGCAGTACTTC
>.|TRBJ2-1|TRBV18|.
CASSPLSGVRNEQFF
TGTGCCAGCTCACCACTGTCAGGGGTACGCAATGAGCAGTTCTTC
>.|TRBJ2-7|TRBV7-9|.
CASSSGDVGAYEQYF
TGTGCCAGCAGCTCCGGGGACGTTGGGGCCTACGAGCAGTACTTC
>many|TRBJ2-7|TRBV12-3/TRBV12-4|.
CASSPSGSNGYEQYF
TGTGCCAGCAGCCCCTCCGGGAGCAATGGGTACGAGCAGTACTTC
>.|TRBJ2-3|TRBV7-2|TRBD2
CASSLVAGGTDTQYF
TGTGCCAGCAGCTTAGTCGCGGGGGGGACAGATACGCAGTATTTT
>.|TRBJ2-1|TRBV20-1|TRBD1
CSARETGPLDNEQFF
TGCAGTGCTAGAGAGACAGGGCCCCTGGACAATGAGCAGTTCTTC
>.|TRBJ2-2|TRBV18|TRBD2
CASSPLAGENTGELFF
TGTGCCAGCTCACCTCTAGCGGGGGAGAACACCGGGGAGCTGTTTTTT
>few|TRBJ2-1|TRBV7-9|.
CASSLVGGPEQFF
TGTGCCAGCAGCTTAGTGGGAGGTCCTGAGCAGTTCTTC
>few|TRBJ1-1|TRBV29-1|.
CSVLSHLNTEAFF
TGCAGCGTCCTAAGCCACCTGAACACTGAAGCTTTCTTT
>many|TRBJ2-1|TRBV19|.
CASSSDGSFNEQFF
TGTGCCAGTAGTTCCGACGGGAGTTTTAATGAGCAGTTCTTC
>.|TRBJ2-1|TRBV20-1|TRBD2
CSARDVAGGAYNEQFF
TGCAGTGCTAGAGACGTAGCGGGGGGGGCCTACAATGAGCAGTTCTTC
>.|TRBJ2-3|TRBV6-2/TRBV6-3|TRBD2
CASSFWRGASDTQYF
TGTGCCAGCAGTTTCTGGCGGGGGGCATCAGATACGCAGTATTTT
>.|TRBJ2-1|TRBV9|.
CASSEEKRTVQFF
TGTGCCAGCAGTGAGGAAAAGCGGACAGTACAATTCTTC
>.|TRBJ2-7|TRBV5-6|TRBD2
CASSPGLGIYEQYF
TGTGCCAGCAGCCCGGGACTAGGGATCTACGAGCAGTACTTC
>.|TRBJ2-7|TRBV9|TRBD1
CASSVGSGGSYEQYF
TGTGCCAGCAGCGTAGGCTCAGGGGGATCCTACGAGCAGTACTTC
>.|TRBJ2-5|TRBV6-5|TRBD1
CASSNRDRVQETQYF
TGTGCCAGCAGTAACCGGGACAGGGTACAAGAGACCCAGTACTTC
>few|TRBJ2-7|TRBV9|TRBD2
CASSGSGTDEQYF
TGTGCCAGCAGCGGTAGCGGGACGGACGAGCAGTACTTC
>few|TRBJ1-1|TRBV7-8|.
CASSLVPGWVNTEAFF
TGTGCCAGCAGCTTAGTGCCAGGGTGGGTGAACACTGAAGCTTTCTTT
>.|TRBJ2-7|TRBV10-3|TRBD2
CASRRELAGAYEQYF
TGTGCCAGTCGGCGAGAACTAGCGGGGGCCTACGAGCAGTACTTC